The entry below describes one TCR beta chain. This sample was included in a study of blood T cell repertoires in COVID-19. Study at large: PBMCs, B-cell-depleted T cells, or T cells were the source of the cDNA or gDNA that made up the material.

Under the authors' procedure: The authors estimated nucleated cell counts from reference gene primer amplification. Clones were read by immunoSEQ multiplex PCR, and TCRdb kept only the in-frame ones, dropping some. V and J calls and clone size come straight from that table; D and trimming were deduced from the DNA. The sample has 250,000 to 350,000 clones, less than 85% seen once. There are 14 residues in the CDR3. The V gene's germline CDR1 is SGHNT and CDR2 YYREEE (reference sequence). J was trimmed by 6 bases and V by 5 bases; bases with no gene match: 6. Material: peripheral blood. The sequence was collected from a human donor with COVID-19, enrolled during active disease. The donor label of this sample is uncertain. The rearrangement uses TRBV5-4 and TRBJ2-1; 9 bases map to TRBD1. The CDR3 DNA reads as TGTGCCAGCAGACCAGACAGGGGGTTCAATGAGCAGTTCTTC. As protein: CASRPDRGFNEQFF.